These 23 T cell receptor beta chains were all obtained from the same sample, sequenced in a study of blood T cell repertoires in COVID-19. Produced via immunoSEQ multiplex PCR; TCRdb's table is partial and in-frame only. The data show 150,000 to 200,000 clones, with around 83% seen just once and 0.99% held by the top ten. Sequenced: peripheral blood. The receptors come from a man between 18 and 35 years old with acute or convalescent COVID-19.

The chain joins TRBV3-1 (or the pseudogene TRBV3-2) to TRBJ2-3, with D possibly TRBD1 on 5 matching bases. The CDR3 spans 14 residues. V was pared by 0 bases and J by 8 bases, with 12 bases between. CDR1 LGHDT and CDR2 YNNKEL come from the germline V gene (reference sequence). CDR3 coding DNA: TGTGCCAGCAGCCAAGATCAGGGCCAGCTTACGCAGTATTTT. Translation gives CASSQDQGQLTQYF.

This clone occurred a few times. The chain links TRBV7-9 to TRBJ1-4, with 7 bases fitting TRBD1. The CDR3 extends over 14 amino acids. Germline lookup yields CDR1 SEHNR and CDR2 FQNEAQ (reference sequence). Trimming cost V 5 bases and J 8 bases; bases outside gene matches: 8. CDR3 loop: CASSLTGDREKLFF. CDR3 DNA sequence: TGTGCCAGCAGCCTAACAGGGGATAGGGAAAAACTGTTTTTT.

This clone has just one count. The chain recombines TRBV7-7 with TRBJ2-5; 9 positions match TRBD2. The CDR3 consists of 16 residues. CDR1 is SSHAT, CDR2 FNYEAQ, per germline (reference sequence). The V and J ends lost 1 base and 2 bases, in that order; junction bases with no gene match: 5. Here the CDR3 DNA reads TGTGCCAGCAGCTTAGGTCCTAGCGGGGCTCAAGAGACCCAGTACTTC. Translating gives CASSLGPSGAQETQYF.

In its sample, this clone was seen a few times. The chain carries TRBV9 and TRBJ2-3, with D hard to call. The V end lost 0 bases, the J end lost 4 bases, and 9 bases lay between the germline ends. This CDR3 is built from 14 residues. CDR1 and CDR2 from the germline V gene are SGDLS and YYNGEE. Here the CDR3 DNA reads TGTGCCAGCAGCGTAGCTATGTGGTCAGATACGCAGTATTTT. This sequence encodes CASSVAMWSDTQYF. The variable domain in full, completed from reference TRBV9 and TRBJ2-3, reads DSGVTQTPKHLITATGQRVTLRCSPRSGDLSVYWYQQSLDQGLQFLIQYYNGEERAKGNILERFSAQQFPDLHSELNLSSLELGDSALYFCASSVAMWSDTQYFGPGTRLTVL.

This CDR3 is CASSALSNQPQHF. CDR3 nucleotides: TGTGCCAGCAGCGCCCTTTCCAATCAGCCCCAGCATTTT. V and J are TRBV9 and TRBJ1-5, with D hard to call. The CDR3 is 13 amino acids. Germline V gene lookup returns CDR1 SGDLS and CDR2 YYNGEE. Trimming cost V 3 bases and J 3 bases, with 7 bases left between them.

The rearrangement joins TRBV6-5 to TRBJ2-5; 8 positions match TRBD1. The CDR3 has 13 residues. Trimming removed 5 bases from V and 5 bases from J; junction bases left unmatched: 4. Germline assignment: CDR1 MNHEY and CDR2 SVGAGI. CDR3 sequence: CASSRTGLETQYF. The CDR3 DNA reads as TGTGCCAGCAGTCGGACAGGGCTTGAGACCCAGTACTTC.

This clone has only one observation. V gene TRBV24-1 combines with J gene TRBJ2-1, with D tentatively TRBD2 (7 bases). Trimming cost V 1 base and J 6 bases, with 18 bases left between them. Germline V lookup: CDR1 KGHDR, CDR2 SFDVKD. The CDR3 is 17 amino acids. The CDR3 is CATSDFSKGGASNEQFF. CDR3 DNA: TGTGCCACCAGTGATTTTTCCAAAGGGGGGGCCTCCAATGAGCAGTTCTTC.

The V gene is TRBV5-1, the J gene TRBJ2-5, with D unclear. The CDR3 contains 15 residues. V lost 2 bases and J lost 2, with 13 bases in between. Germline values: CDR1 SGHRS, CDR2 YFSETQ. CDR3 sequence (DNA): TGCGCCAGCAGCTTTGGCTTTTCCTCGCAAGAGACCCAGTACTTC. Its translation: CASSFGFSSQETQYF.

The chain recombines TRBV6-4 with TRBJ2-2, with 11 nucleotides matching TRBD1. Germline CDR1 is MRHNA and CDR2 is SNTAGT. With V trimmed by 8 bases and J by 3 bases, 5 bases remained unmatched. CDR3 length: 15 amino acids. The CDR3 bases are TGTGCCAGCCGTCCGGGACAGGGGGACACCGGGGAGCTGTTTTTT. Protein product: CASRPGQGDTGELFF.

The chain uses TRBV6-6 and TRBJ2-5; tentative D call: TRBD2 (5 bases). The CDR3 runs to 15 residues. Germline CDR1 MNHNY, CDR2 SVGAGI (reference sequence). The ends were cut back, 2 bases at V and 5 bases at J, with 15 bases in the middle. The CDR3 DNA is TGTGCCAGCAGTTACGCGGGTAGGGCGGGTGAGACCCAGTACTTC. Translation gives CASSYAGRAGETQYF.

This clone was picked up a small number of times. The chain has TRBV5-1 and TRBJ2-2; maybe TRBD2 (5 bases). CDR3 length: 15 residues. Germline-derived CDR1 and CDR2 are SGHRS and YFSETQ. The V gene lost 2 bases and the J gene lost 2 bases, with 10 bases spanning the gap. This chain's CDR3 is CASSLWGDNTGELFF. CDR3 DNA sequence: TGCGCCAGCAGCTTATGGGGAGATAACACCGGGGAGCTGTTTTTT.

The chain couples TRBV3-1 (or the pseudogene TRBV3-2) to TRBJ2-5, with D tentatively TRBD1 (6 bases). CDR1 is LGHDT, CDR2 YNNKEL, per germline (reference sequence). The CDR3 extends over 13 amino acids. Trimming took off 4 bases at V and 5 bases at J, with 11 bases between the two ends. The CDR3 reads CASSPRGRETQYF. DNA for the CDR3: TGTGCCAGCAGCCCCAGGGGTCGGGAGACCCAGTACTTC.

The chain couples TRBV4-2 to TRBJ1-2; no reliable D call. Germline-derived CDR1 and CDR2 are LGHNA and YNFKEQ. V was trimmed by 3 bases and J by 3 bases, leaving 11 bases between them. CDR3 size: 14 residues. CDR3 in amino acids: CASSQAQGDYGYTF. The CDR3 bases are TGTGCCAGCAGCCAGGCCCAAGGAGACTATGGCTACACCTTC.

The CDR3 DNA reads TGCAGTGCTAGTTGGGAGAGCTCCTACAATGAGCAGTTCTTC. It encodes CSASWESSYNEQFF. V is TRBV20-1 and J is TRBJ2-1; D is perhaps TRBD2 (5 bases). CDR3 length equals 14 residues. Germline values: CDR1 DFQATT, CDR2 SNEGSKA (reference sequence). The germline V and J ends were trimmed by 3 bases and 0 bases, with 9 bases remaining between them.

Comment on this clone: Additional DNA sequences in this sample encode the identical CDR3. This chain joins TRBV5-4 and TRBJ2-2; 8 nucleotides align to TRBD1. Losses at the gene ends were 4 bases for V and 5 bases for J; bases not matched to a gene: 4. The germline V gene has CDR1 SGHNT and CDR2 YYREEE (reference sequence). This CDR3 spans 14 amino acids. This chain's CDR3 is CASSTDRGTGELFF. The CDR3 region has the DNA TGTGCCAGCAGCACTGACAGGGGAACCGGGGAGCTGTTTTTT.

The chain couples TRBV24-1 to TRBJ2-6, with 9 bases that match TRBD2. Germline V gene data show CDR1 as KGHDR and CDR2 as SFDVKD. The CDR3 loop spans 18 amino acids. Losses at the gene ends were 4 bases for V and 0 bases for J; bases not matched to a gene: 6. CDR3 nucleotides: TGTGCCACCAGTGACCCTAGCGGGGCCCACTCTGGGGCCAACGTCCTGACTTTC. Its translation: CATSDPSGAHSGANVLTF.

The chain links TRBV4-1 to TRBJ2-3, with D possibly matching TRBD2 (6 bases). Germline V gives CDR1 MGHRA, CDR2 YSYEKL. V lost 5 bases and J lost 5, with 11 bases in between. CDR3 length: 13 amino acids. DNA of the CDR3: TGCGCCAGCAGCAAGGTCGGGGGAGATACGCAGTATTTT. It translates to CASSKVGGDTQYF.

The CDR3 is CASSRRLAGATNTGELFF. Here the CDR3 DNA reads TGTGCCAGCAGCCGAAGACTAGCGGGGGCCACGAACACCGGGGAGCTGTTTTTT. The chain has TRBV4-2 and TRBJ2-2, with 12 positions matching TRBD2. J was trimmed by 0 bases and V by 4 bases; bases with no gene match: 6. This CDR3 has 18 residues. The germline gives CDR1 LGHNA, CDR2 YNFKEQ.

The V call is TRBV6-2 or TRBV6-3, the J call TRBJ1-1, with TRBD1 identical over 8 bases. The length of the CDR3 is 14 residues. CDR1 and CDR2 (germline): MNHEY, SVGEGT. V gave up 2 bases and J gave up 4 bases; unmatched junction bases: 3. This chain's CDR3 is CASSYHGTGTEAFF. The CDR3 DNA is TGTGCCAGCAGTTACCATGGGACAGGCACTGAAGCTTTCTTT.

V and J are TRBV7-2 and TRBJ2-2; 9 bases line up with TRBD1. The germline V gene encodes CDR1 SGHTA and CDR2 FQGNSA. Trimming at V came to 1 base and at J to 7 bases, leaving 10 bases not matched to a gene. The CDR3 sequence is 17 residues long. CDR3 nucleotide sequence: TGTGCCAGCAGCTTAGGCCGACAGGGGGGAATCGGCGGGGAGCTGTTTTTT. Protein product: CASSLGRQGGIGGELFF.

This chain joins TRBV7-8 and TRBJ2-3; a possible D gene is TRBD2 (5 bases). CDR1 is SGHVS, CDR2 FQNEAQ, per germline. Trimming left V 5 bases short and J 7 bases short, with 10 bases between. The CDR3 consists of 12 residues. This chain's CDR3 is CASSISGNTQYF. CDR3 nucleotide sequence: TGTGCCAGCAGCATCAGCGGTAATACGCAGTATTTT. The variable domain in full, completed from reference TRBV7-8 and TRBJ2-3, reads GAGVSQSPRYKVAKRGQDVALRCDPISGHVSLFWYQQALGQGPEFLTYFQNEAQLDKSGLPSDRFFAERPEGSVSTLKIQRTQQEDSAVYLCASSISGNTQYFGPGTRLTVL.

The genes are TRBV7-9 and TRBJ1-6, with D unclear. The CDR3 has 15 residues. Per germline, CDR1 SEHNR and CDR2 FQNEAQ (reference sequence). Trimming took off 4 bases at V and 3 bases at J, with 10 bases between the two ends. DNA for the CDR3: TGTGCCAGCAGCTCGACGACACTCTATAATTCACCCCTCCACTTT. Residues: CASSSTTLYNSPLHF.

J is TRBJ2-7 and V is TRBV7-9, with 7 bases lining up with TRBD1. CDR1 and CDR2 from the germline V gene are SEHNR and FQNEAQ (reference sequence). V trimming: 5 bases; J trimming: 5 bases; junction bases outside the gene matches: 3. The CDR3 extends over 12 amino acids. The CDR3 DNA follows: TGTGCCAGCAGCCAGGACAGGAACGAGCAGTACTTC. Its protein product is CASSQDRNEQYF. The full variable domain, in which reference TRBV7-9 and TRBJ2-7 provide the parts outside the CDR3, is DTGVSQNPRHKITKRGQNVTFRCDPISEHNRLYWYRQTLGQGPEFLTYFQNEAQLEKSRLLSDRFSAERPKGSFSTLEIQRTEQGDSAMYLCASSQDRNEQYFGPGTRLTVT.